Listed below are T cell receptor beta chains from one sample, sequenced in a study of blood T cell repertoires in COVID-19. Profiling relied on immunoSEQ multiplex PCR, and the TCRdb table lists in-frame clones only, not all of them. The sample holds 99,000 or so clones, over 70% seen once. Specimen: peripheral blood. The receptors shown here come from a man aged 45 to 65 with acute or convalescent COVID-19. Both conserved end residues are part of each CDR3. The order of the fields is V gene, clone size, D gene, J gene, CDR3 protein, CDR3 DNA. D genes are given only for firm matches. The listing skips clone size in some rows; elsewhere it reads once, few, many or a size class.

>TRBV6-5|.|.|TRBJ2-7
CASSYINEQYF
TGTGCCAGCAGTTACATCAACGAGCAGTACTTC
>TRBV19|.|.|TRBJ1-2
CASKLDYGYTF
TGTGCCAGCAAGCTCGATTACGGCTACACCTTC
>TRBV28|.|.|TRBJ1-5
CASSEWEGDQPQHF
TGTGCCAGCAGTGAGTGGGAGGGGGATCAGCCCCAGCATTTT
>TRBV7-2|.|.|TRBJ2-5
CASTLFERQETQYF
TGTGCCAGCACCCTCTTTGAGCGCCAAGAGACCCAGTACTTC
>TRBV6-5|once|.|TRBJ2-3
CASSQRLRDTQYF
TGTGCCAGCAGTCAGCGGTTAAGAGATACGCAGTATTTT
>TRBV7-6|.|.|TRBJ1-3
CASSRPRGSSGNTIYF
TGTGCCAGCAGCCGGCCTAGGGGAAGCTCTGGAAACACCATATATTTT
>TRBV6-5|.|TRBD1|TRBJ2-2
CASSYSTGGAGELFF
TGTGCCAGCAGTTACTCGACAGGGGGGGCCGGGGAGCTGTTTTTT
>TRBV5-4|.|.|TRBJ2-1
CASTTAFEGDNYNEQFF
TGTGCCAGCACCACTGCCTTTGAGGGGGACAATTACAATGAGCAGTTCTTC
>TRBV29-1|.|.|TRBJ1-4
CSGLEVSNEKLFF
TGCAGCGGGCTTGAGGTTTCTAATGAAAAACTGTTTTTT
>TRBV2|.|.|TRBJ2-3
CASKASVASDTQYF
TGTGCCAGCAAGGCTAGCGTTGCTTCAGATACGCAGTATTTT
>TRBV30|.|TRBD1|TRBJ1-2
CAWSVGGQGVGGYTF
TGTGCCTGGAGTGTCGGGGGACAGGGGGTCGGTGGCTACACCTTC
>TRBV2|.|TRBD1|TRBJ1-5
CASRDRLLGNQPQHF
TGTGCCAGCAGGGACAGGCTTTTAGGCAATCAGCCCCAGCATTTT
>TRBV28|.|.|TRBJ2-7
CASGRGSNTGEQYF
TGTGCCAGCGGAAGGGGGTCTAACACTGGTGAGCAGTACTTC
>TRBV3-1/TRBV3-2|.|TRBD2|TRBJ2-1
CASQGGVSYNEQFF
TGTGCCAGCCAGGGAGGGGTCTCCTACAATGAGCAGTTCTTC
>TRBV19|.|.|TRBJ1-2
CATRGAAGNYGYTF
TGTGCCACCCGAGGCGCGGCGGGCAACTATGGCTACACCTTC
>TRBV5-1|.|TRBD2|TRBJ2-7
CASSLGSTSASYEQYF
TGCGCCAGCAGCTTGGGGAGCACTAGCGCCTCCTACGAGCAGTACTTC
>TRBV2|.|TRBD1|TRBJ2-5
CASSPGQGVGTQYF
TGTGCCAGCAGTCCGGGACAGGGCGTGGGGACCCAGTACTTC
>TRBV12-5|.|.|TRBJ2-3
CASGPRLLDTQYF
TGTGCTAGTGGTCCCCGACTCCTAGATACGCAGTATTTT
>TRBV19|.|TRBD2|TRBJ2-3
CASSSLGLALGDTQYF
TGTGCCAGTAGTAGCCTGGGACTAGCGCTAGGAGATACGCAGTATTTT
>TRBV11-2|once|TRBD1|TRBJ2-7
CASSSGTGAYEQYF
TGTGCCAGCAGCTCCGGGACAGGGGCCTACGAGCAGTACTTC
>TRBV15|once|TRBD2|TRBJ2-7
CATSRRGTGGSEQYF
TGTGCCACCAGCAGGAGGGGGACGGGGGGGTCCGAGCAGTACTTC
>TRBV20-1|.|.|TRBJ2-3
CSVEVDTQYF
TGCAGTGTGGAGGTAGATACGCAGTATTTT
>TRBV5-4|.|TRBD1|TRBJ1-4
CASSGQGSTNEKLFF
TGTGCCAGCAGCGGACAGGGGTCAACTAATGAAAAACTGTTTTTT
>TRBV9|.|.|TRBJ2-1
CASSVELEPPNEQFF
TGTGCCAGCAGCGTAGAACTAGAACCCCCGAATGAGCAGTTCTTC
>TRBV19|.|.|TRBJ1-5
CASNLRGGGHQPQHF
TGTGCCAGTAATCTTAGGGGTGGGGGCCATCAGCCCCAGCATTTT
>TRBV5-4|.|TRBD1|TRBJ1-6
CASSLVGTVSPLHF
TGTGCCAGCAGCTTGGTGGGGACAGTATCACCCCTCCACTTT
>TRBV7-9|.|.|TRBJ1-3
CASSPRGGGNTIYF
TGTGCCAGCAGCCCCCGGGGTGGAGGAAACACCATATATTTT
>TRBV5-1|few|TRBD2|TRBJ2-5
CASKLAGDETQYF
TGCGCCAGTAAACTAGCGGGTGACGAGACCCAGTACTTC
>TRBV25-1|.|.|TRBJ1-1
CASSEFRGGTEAFF
TGTGCCAGCAGTGAATTCAGGGGAGGGACTGAAGCTTTCTTT
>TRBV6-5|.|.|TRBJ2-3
CASKEVSDTQYF
TGTGCCAGTAAGGAGGTTTCAGATACGCAGTATTTT
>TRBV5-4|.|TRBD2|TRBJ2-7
CASSFGTSAYEQYF
TGTGCCAGCAGCTTTGGGACTAGCGCTTACGAGCAGTACTTC
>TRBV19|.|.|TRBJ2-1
CASTIGLGGNNEQFF
TGTGCCAGTACCATCGGACTAGGGGGAAACAATGAGCAGTTCTTC
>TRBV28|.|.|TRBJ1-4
CASRRGKFSEKLFF
TGTGCCAGCAGGAGGGGGAAGTTTAGTGAAAAACTGTTTTTT
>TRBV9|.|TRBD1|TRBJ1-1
CASSDRGLMNTEAFF
TGTGCCAGCAGCGACAGGGGCCTGATGAACACTGAAGCTTTCTTT
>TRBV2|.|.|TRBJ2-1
CASSVGGNSYNEQFF
TGTGCCAGCAGTGTTGGGGGGAACTCCTACAATGAGCAGTTCTTC
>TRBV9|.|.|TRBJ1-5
CASSAGPWQPQHF
TGTGCCAGCAGCGCAGGCCCCTGGCAGCCCCAGCATTTT
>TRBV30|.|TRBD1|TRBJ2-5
CAWSPRDRAPGETQYF
TGTGCCTGGAGCCCCCGGGACAGGGCACCTGGGGAGACCCAGTACTTC
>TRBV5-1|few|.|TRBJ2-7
CASSFTTGEQYF
TGCGCCAGCAGCTTTACAACAGGGGAGCAGTACTTC
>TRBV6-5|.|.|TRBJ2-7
CAGTGSYHEQYF
TGTGCCGGCACGGGTAGCTACCACGAGCAGTACTTC
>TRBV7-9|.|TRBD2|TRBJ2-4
CASERFGPGGNIQYF
TGTGCCAGCGAAAGGTTCGGCCCGGGGGGAAACATTCAGTACTTC
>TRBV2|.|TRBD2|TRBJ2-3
CASSEFSLAGVTDTQYF
TGTGCCAGCAGTGAGTTCTCGCTAGCGGGAGTCACAGATACGCAGTATTTT
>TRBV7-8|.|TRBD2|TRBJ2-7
CASSFRTSGEQYF
TGTGCCAGCAGCTTTAGGACTAGTGGTGAGCAGTACTTC
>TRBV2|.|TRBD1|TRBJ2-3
CASSLGQAKGSDTQYF
TGTGCCAGCAGTTTAGGACAGGCAAAAGGTTCAGATACGCAGTATTTT
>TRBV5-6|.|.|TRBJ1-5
CASSYGPLSGSNQPQHF
TGTGCCAGCAGCTACGGGCCACTATCAGGGAGCAATCAGCCCCAGCATTTT
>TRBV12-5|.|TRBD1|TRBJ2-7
CASGSSGTGRGEQYF
TGTGCTAGTGGTTCCTCCGGGACAGGGAGAGGCGAGCAGTACTTC
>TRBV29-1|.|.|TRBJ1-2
CSAPGGSNYGYTF
TGCAGCGCTCCCGGGGGATCTAACTATGGCTACACCTTC
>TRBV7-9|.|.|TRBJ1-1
CASSFPGYTEAFF
TGTGCCAGCAGCTTTCCAGGATACACTGAAGCTTTCTTT
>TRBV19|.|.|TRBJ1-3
CASSEGSGNTIYF
TGTGCCAGTAGCGAGGGTTCTGGAAACACCATATATTTT
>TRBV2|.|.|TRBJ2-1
CASSDRTSNEQFF
TGTGCCAGCAGTGACAGGACTTCCAATGAGCAGTTCTTC
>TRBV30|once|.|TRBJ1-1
CAWRMKRVDTEAFF
TGTGCCTGGAGGATGAAGAGGGTGGACACTGAAGCTTTCTTT
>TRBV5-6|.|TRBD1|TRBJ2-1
CASSLRPGQGADEQFF
TGTGCCAGCAGCTTACGACCGGGACAGGGAGCCGATGAGCAGTTCTTC